The sequence of this T cell receptor beta chain was determined in a study of blood T cell repertoires in COVID-19. Study-wide context: Material from acute and convalescent COVID-19 was sourced from the United States, Italy and Spain.

CDR1 is LNHDA, CDR2 SQIVND, per germline (reference sequence). V was trimmed by 3 bases and J by 5 bases, leaving 10 bases between them. The CDR3 is 13 residues long. In the study's own analysis: It was from reference gene primer amplification that nucleated cell counts were estimated. The repertoire was sequenced with immunoSEQ multiplex PCR; TCRdb's copy has only in-frame clones and lacks some. The V and J calls and clone size come from that table; D and trimming were worked out from the DNA. The sample has tens of thousands of clones, almost 85% seen once. Sequenced input: peripheral blood. The chain carries TRBV19 and TRBJ2-5, with D maybe TRBD2 (6 bases). The source is a man in his sixties with acute or convalescent COVID-19. CDR3 sequence (DNA): TGTGCCAGTAGTATCATAGGGAGGGAGACCCAGTACTTC. This translates into CASSIIGRETQYF.